These 10 T cell receptor beta chains originate from one sample sequenced in a study of blood T cell repertoires in COVID-19. TCRdb's copy holds only in-frame clones and misses some; the assay was immunoSEQ multiplex PCR. Of about 40,000 clones in the sample, about 88% were seen once. The sequencing input was peripheral blood. The origin of the receptors is a man aged 50 or older in a cohort sampled during active COVID-19.

This chain uses TRBV27 with TRBJ2-7, with TRBD2 matching 11 bases. CDR1 is MNHEY and CDR2 is SMNVEV in the germline V gene (reference sequence). V trimming: 8 bases; J trimming: 10 bases; junction bases outside the gene matches: 7. CDR3 length equals 12 residues. CDR3 loop: CASGTSGVPQYF. The CDR3, as DNA: TGTGCCAGCGGGACTAGCGGTGTCCCCCAGTACTTC.

The chain employs TRBV19 and TRBJ1-1, with 8 bases matching TRBD1. J lost 0 bases, V lost 5 bases, and 5 bases had no gene match. Germline V CDR1 and CDR2: LNHDA, SQIVND (reference sequence). The CDR3 spans 15 residues. The DNA of the CDR3 is TGTGCCAGTAGTTTGGGGACAGGAATGAACACTGAAGCTTTCTTT. It yields the protein CASSLGTGMNTEAFF.

The rearrangement uses TRBV5-8 and TRBJ1-5; a possible D gene is TRBD1 (6 bases). The germline gives CDR1 SGHTS, CDR2 YDEGEE. The CDR3 is 15 amino acids. V was pared by 6 bases and J by 2 bases, with 15 bases between. The CDR3 DNA sequence: TGTGCCAGCAATAGAGAACAGGGTGGCAATCAGCCCCAGCATTTT. Its protein product is CASNREQGGNQPQHF.

V is TRBV13 and J is TRBJ2-7; 13 bases map to TRBD2. Germline lookup yields CDR1 PRHDT and CDR2 FYEKMQ (reference sequence). V dropped 4 bases and J dropped 3; count of bases not matched to a gene: 3. The CDR3 covers 15 residues. The CDR3 is CASSSGLAGVYEQYF. As DNA, the CDR3 is TGTGCCAGCAGCTCAGGACTAGCGGGGGTCTACGAGCAGTACTTC.

The CDR3 region has the DNA TGCGCCAGCAGTGAACCTCATGAGCGGGAGGGCAATGAGCAGTTCTTC. Protein sequence: CASSEPHEREGNEQFF. This chain links TRBV10-2 with TRBJ2-1, with 10 positions matching TRBD2. J was trimmed by 6 bases and V by 3 bases; bases with no gene match: 8. This CDR3 spans 16 amino acids. The germline CDR1 and CDR2 sequences are WSHSY and SAAADI.

This chain connects TRBV6-2 or TRBV6-3 to TRBJ1-1; D call uncertain. The CDR3 is 16 amino acids. V was trimmed by 0 bases and J by 4 bases, leaving 15 bases between them. CDR1 and CDR2 (germline): MNHEY, SVGEGT. The CDR3, as DNA: TGTGCCAGCAGTTACTCTCCACGGGCCGCGGGCACTGAAGCTTTCTTT. It is translated as CASSYSPRAAGTEAFF.

The J gene is TRBJ1-2, the V gene TRBV10-3; the match to TRBD1 covers 7 bases. CDR3 length equals 15 residues. Germline CDR1 ENHRY, CDR2 SYGVKD. J lost 7 bases, V lost 2 bases, and 10 bases had no gene match. The CDR3 here is CAISEDKGAVGGYTF. CDR3 coding DNA: TGTGCCATCAGTGAGGATAAGGGGGCGGTCGGTGGCTACACCTTC.

The J gene is TRBJ2-1, the V gene TRBV9, with 7 bases identical to TRBD1. The CDR3 spans 16 residues. Per the germline V gene, CDR1 is SGDLS and CDR2 is YYNGEE. Trimming at V came to 5 bases and at J to 3 bases, leaving 11 bases not matched to a gene. This chain's CDR3 is CASSGVVRTGYNEQFF. The CDR3 DNA reads TGTGCCAGCAGTGGGGTCGTGAGGACAGGCTACAATGAGCAGTTCTTC.

The rearrangement uses TRBV12-5 and TRBJ2-7; 7 bases map to TRBD1. Germline lookup yields CDR1 LGHNT and CDR2 FRNRAP. The CDR3 is made up of 14 amino acids. With V trimmed by 5 bases and J by 5 bases, 9 bases remained unmatched. The CDR3 is CASGQTTGTDEQYV. The CDR3 DNA is TGTGCTAGTGGTCAGACGACAGGGACAGACGAGCAGTACGTC.

This chain uses TRBV4-3 with TRBJ2-7, with TRBD2 as a possible D gene (5 bases). The CDR3 is 14 residues long. Trimming pared 0 bases from V and 1 base from J, leaving 7 bases between. The germline V gene has CDR1 LGHNA and CDR2 YSLEER. Here the CDR3 DNA reads TGCGCCAGCAGCCAAGAGGGCGGGTCCTACGAGCAGTACTTC. As protein: CASSQEGGSYEQYF.